The entry below gives a single TCR beta chain sequence along with its context. No antigen is known for it. With V trimmed by 7 bases and J by 5 bases, 7 bases remained unmatched. The CDR3 is 15 residues long. CDR1 and CDR2 (germline): MNHGY, SAAAGT. MiXCR was run by TCRdb on the reads, yielding one entry per CDR3 protein. Of approximately 750,000 distinct CDR3 sequences listed, roughly a third are singletons. This entry comes from a study of T cell repertoires in cytomegalovirus infection. The study's findings and limits: Using cumulative public TCR beta family frequency, the authors identified those who carried CMV together with the relevant HLA. The study found HLA-C-restricted CMV-specific TCR beta clonotypes dominating the ex vivo response.

Sequencing was carried out using PBMCs. This TCR was sampled from a human donor in good health (CMV status not recorded). Some clones in this sample may be carry-over from other donors' samples. The chain is built from TRBV6-8 and TRBJ2-5; 13 bases map to TRBD2. CDR3: CASKKLAGGPETQYF. The CDR3 DNA is TGTGCCAGCAAAAAACTAGCGGGAGGGCCCGAGACCCAGTACTTC.